This T cell receptor beta chain was recovered during a study of shared clonotypes between healthy human individuals. V dropped 4 bases and J dropped 1 base, with 11 bases sitting between them. Per germline, CDR1 SGHRS and CDR2 YFSETQ. The CDR3 runs to 14 residues. The donors were all Caucasian adults (living in Nashville, Tennessee). The table came from immunoSEQ multiplex PCR; TCRdb's copy has only in-frame clones and leaves some out. The sample shows around 1 million clones, approximately 80% of them seen only once. Worth noting for this clone: Other DNA sequences in the sample encode the same CDR3.

Sequenced input: memory CD4+ T cells sorted from blood. Described subset: CD45RA-negative fraction. The chain has TRBV5-1 and TRBJ1-1; D unclear. The receptor comes from a young man in good health. CDR3 nucleotides: TGCGCCAGCAGCCTAAGGACGGGGAACACTGAAGCTTTCTTT. It is translated as CASSLRTGNTEAFF.